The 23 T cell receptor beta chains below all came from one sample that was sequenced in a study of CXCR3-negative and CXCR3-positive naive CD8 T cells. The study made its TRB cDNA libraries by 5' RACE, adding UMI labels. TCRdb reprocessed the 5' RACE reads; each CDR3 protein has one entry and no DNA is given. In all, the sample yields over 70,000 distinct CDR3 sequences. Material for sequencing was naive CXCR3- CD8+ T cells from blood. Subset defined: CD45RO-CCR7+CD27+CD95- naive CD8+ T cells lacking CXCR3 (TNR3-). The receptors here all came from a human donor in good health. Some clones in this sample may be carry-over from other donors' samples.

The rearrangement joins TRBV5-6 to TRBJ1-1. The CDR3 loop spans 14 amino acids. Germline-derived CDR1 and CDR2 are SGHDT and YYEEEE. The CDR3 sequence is CASSLVQKNTEAFF.

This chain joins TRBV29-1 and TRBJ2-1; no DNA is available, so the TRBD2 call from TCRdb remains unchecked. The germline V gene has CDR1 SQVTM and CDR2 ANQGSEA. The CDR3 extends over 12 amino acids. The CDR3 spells CSVGTLHNEQFF.

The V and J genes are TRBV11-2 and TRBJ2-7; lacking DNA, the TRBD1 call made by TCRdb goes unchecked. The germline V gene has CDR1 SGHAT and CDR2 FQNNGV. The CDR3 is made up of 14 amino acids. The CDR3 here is CASSLGVRVSEQYF.

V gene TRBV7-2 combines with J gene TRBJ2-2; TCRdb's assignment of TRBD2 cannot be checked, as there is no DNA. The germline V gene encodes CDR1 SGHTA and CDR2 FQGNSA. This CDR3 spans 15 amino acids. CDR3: CASSFLAGGAGELFF.

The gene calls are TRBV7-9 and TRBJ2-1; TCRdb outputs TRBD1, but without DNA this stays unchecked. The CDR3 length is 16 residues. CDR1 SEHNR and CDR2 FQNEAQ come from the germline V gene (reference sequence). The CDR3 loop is CASSHDRANSYNEQFF.

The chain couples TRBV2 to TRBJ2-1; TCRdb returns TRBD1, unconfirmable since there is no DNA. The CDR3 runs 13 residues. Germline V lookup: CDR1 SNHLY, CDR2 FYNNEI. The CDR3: CASSEGEAPEQFF. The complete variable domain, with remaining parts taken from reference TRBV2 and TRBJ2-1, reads EPEVTQTPSHQVTQMGQEVILRCVPISNHLYFYWYRQILGQKVEFLVSFYNNEISEKSEIFDDQFSVERPDGSNFTLKIRSTKLEDSAMYFCASSEGEAPEQFFGPGTRLTVL.

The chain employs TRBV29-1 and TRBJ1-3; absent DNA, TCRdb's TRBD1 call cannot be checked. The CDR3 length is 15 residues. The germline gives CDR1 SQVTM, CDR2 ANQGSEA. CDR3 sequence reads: CSVPDETGPRGSIYF.

CDR3: CASSFPSGGSDEQFF. The chain joins TRBV12-3 or TRBV12-4 to TRBJ2-1; there is no DNA to check the TCRdb D call of TRBD2. The CDR3 is 15 amino acids.

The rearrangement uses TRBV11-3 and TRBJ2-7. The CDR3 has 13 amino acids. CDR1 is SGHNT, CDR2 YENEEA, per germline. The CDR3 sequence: CASSARGSYEQYF.

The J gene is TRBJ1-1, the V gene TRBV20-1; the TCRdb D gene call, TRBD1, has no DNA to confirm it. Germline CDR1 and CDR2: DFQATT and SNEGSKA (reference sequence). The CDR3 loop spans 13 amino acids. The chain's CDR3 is CSARASDSNEAFF.

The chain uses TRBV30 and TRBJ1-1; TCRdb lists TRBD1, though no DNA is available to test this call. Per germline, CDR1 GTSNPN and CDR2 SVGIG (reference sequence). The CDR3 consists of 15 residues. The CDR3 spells CAWALEDRLNTEAFF.

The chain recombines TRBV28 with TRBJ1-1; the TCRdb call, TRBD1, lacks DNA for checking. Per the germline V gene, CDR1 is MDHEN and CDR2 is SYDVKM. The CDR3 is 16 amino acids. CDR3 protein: CASNLLPTEMNTEAFF.

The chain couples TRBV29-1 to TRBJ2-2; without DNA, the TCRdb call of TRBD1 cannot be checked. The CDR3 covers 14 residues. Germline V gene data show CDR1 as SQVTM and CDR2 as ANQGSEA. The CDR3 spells CSVEGRGRTGELFF.

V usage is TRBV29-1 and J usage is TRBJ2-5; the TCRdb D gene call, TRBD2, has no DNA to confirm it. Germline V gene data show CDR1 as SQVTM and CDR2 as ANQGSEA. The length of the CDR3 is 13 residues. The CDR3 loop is CSAATGGPETQYF.

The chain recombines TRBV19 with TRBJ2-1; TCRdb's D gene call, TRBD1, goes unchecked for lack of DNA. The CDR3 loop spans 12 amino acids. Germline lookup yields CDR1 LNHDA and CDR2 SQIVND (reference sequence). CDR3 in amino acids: CASSIGGHKQFF.

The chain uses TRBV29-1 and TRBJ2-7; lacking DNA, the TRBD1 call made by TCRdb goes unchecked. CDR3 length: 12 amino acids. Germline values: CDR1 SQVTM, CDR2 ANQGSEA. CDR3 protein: CSAALTGYEQYF.

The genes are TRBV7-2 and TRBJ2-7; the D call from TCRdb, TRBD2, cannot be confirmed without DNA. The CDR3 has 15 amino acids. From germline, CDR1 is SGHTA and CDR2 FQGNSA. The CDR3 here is CASSLASGASYEQYF.

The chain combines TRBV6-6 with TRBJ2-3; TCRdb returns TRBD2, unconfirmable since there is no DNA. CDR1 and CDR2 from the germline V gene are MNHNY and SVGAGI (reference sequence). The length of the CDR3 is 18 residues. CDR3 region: CASTQLRDFNLRTDTQYF.

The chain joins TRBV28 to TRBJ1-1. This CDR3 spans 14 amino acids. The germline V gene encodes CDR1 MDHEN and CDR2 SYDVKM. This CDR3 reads CASSFRGAGTEAFF.

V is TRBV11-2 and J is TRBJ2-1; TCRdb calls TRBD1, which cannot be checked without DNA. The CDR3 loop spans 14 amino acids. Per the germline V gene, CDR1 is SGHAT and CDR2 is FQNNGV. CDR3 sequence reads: CASSARGNYNEQFF.

This CDR3 is CASSLGEGAEAFF. V usage is TRBV7-6 and J usage is TRBJ1-1; TCRdb's D gene call, TRBD1, goes unchecked for lack of DNA. CDR3 length: 13 amino acids. Germline CDR1 is SGHVS and CDR2 is FNYEAQ.

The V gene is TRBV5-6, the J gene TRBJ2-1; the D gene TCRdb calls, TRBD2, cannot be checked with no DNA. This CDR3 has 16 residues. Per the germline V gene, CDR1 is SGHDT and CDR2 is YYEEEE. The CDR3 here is CASSLGLAGGLNEQFF.

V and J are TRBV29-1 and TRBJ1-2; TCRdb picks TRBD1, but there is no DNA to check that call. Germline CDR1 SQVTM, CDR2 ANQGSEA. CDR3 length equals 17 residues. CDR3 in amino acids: CSVEKGADEDLNYGYTF.